One and the same sample provided the 21 T cell receptor beta chains below, sequenced in a study of PD-1 blockade in classical Hodgkin lymphoma. TCRdb keeps only in-frame clones here, not all; method: immunoSEQ multiplex PCR. Here the sample spans over 70,000 clones, 75% to 90% being singletons. Relapses following autologous stem cell transplantation were seen in all patients, with brentuximab vedotin exposure varying. The material was peripheral blood mononuclear cells (PBMCs), obtained at baseline. These TCRs come from a human donor with classical Hodgkin lymphoma.

This chain uses TRBV30 with TRBJ1-2; D unclear. The germline CDR1 and CDR2 sequences are GTSNPN and SVGIG (reference sequence). The CDR3 spans 12 residues. Trimming stripped 5 bases from V and 1 base from J, with 8 bases between. CDR3 loop: CAWSYINYGYTF. The DNA of the CDR3 is TGTGCCTGGTCGTACATTAACTATGGCTACACCTTC.

The CDR3 spells CAWDRGGGTEAFF. In DNA form, the CDR3 reads TGTGCCTGGGACAGGGGAGGGGGCACTGAAGCTTTCTTT. The rearrangement links TRBV30 to TRBJ1-1, with 8 bases matching TRBD1. Germline trimming cut 5 bases from V and 4 bases from J; bases unmatched to any gene: 6. The CDR3 has 13 residues. CDR1 GTSNPN and CDR2 SVGIG come from the germline V gene (reference sequence). The entire variable domain, with the rest obtained from reference TRBV30 and TRBJ1-1, is as follows: SQTIHQWPATLVQPVGSPLSLECTVEGTSNPNLYWYRQAAGRGLQLLFYSVGIGQISSEVPQNLSASRPQDRQFILSSKKLLLSDSGFYLCAWDRGGGTEAFFGQGTRLTVV.

The genes are TRBV19 and TRBJ2-7; 7 nucleotides align to TRBD1. V shed 7 bases, J shed 5 bases, and the junction held 14 bases outside the gene matches. The length of the CDR3 is 15 residues. Germline CDR1 and CDR2: LNHDA and SQIVND (reference sequence). The CDR3 loop reads CASITSTGERNEQYF. As DNA, the CDR3 is TGTGCCAGTATAACCTCCACAGGGGAAAGGAACGAGCAGTACTTC.

The rearrangement joins TRBV25-1 to TRBJ1-4; unclear D gene. This CDR3 region has 15 residues. Germline V CDR1 and CDR2: MGHDK, SYGVNS. The ends were cut back, 2 bases at V and 8 bases at J, with 15 bases in the middle. CDR3 in DNA: TGTGCCAGCAGTGAAAAGACGAGTGGGGAGGAAAAACTGTTTTTT. Translating it yields CASSEKTSGEEKLFF.

The chain is built from TRBV5-1 and TRBJ1-2, with TRBD1 identical over 9 bases. Germline V gene lookup returns CDR1 SGHRS and CDR2 YFSETQ. The CDR3 has 16 amino acids. V was clipped by 5 bases and J by 7 bases; unmatched bases: 15. The CDR3 coding sequence is TGCGCCAGCAGTGAAACCCCGGGACAGGGCTCGGGTGGCTACACCTTC. Translation: CASSETPGQGSGGYTF.

The chain employs TRBV7-2 and TRBJ2-1; D not certain. CDR1 is SGHTA and CDR2 is FQGNSA in the germline V gene. Trimming took 5 bases from V and 10 from J, leaving 12 bases between them. The CDR3 is made up of 12 amino acids. The CDR3 loop is CASSLVRGEQFF. The DNA for the CDR3 is TGTGCCAGCAGCCTCGTACGTGGGGAGCAGTTCTTC.

The chain joins TRBV18 to TRBJ2-3; D is uncertain. Trimming stripped 3 bases from V and 2 bases from J, with 6 bases between. Germline V CDR1 and CDR2: KGHSH, LQKENI. The CDR3 consists of 13 residues. The CDR3 loop is CASSPTLTDTQYF. The CDR3 bases are TGTGCCAGCTCACCGACCCTCACAGATACGCAGTATTTT.

The chain is built from TRBV27 and TRBJ1-1; possible D gene TRBD1, 6 bases. Germline CDR1 MNHEY, CDR2 SMNVEV (reference sequence). This CDR3 comprises 16 residues. The V and J ends lost 1 base and 5 bases respectively, with 17 bases between them. The CDR3 here is CASSLFGRGADTEAFF. DNA of the CDR3: TGTGCCAGCAGTTTATTTGGGAGGGGGGCAGATACTGAAGCTTTCTTT.

This clone appeared once. The V call is TRBV6-1, the J call TRBJ1-2; D call uncertain. The V gene's germline CDR1 is MNHNS and CDR2 SASEGT. The CDR3 consists of 13 residues. V was shortened by 5 bases and J by 0 bases, with 7 bases between the two germline ends. CDR3 protein: CASSPGANYGYTF. CDR3 coding DNA: TGTGCCAGCAGTCCCGGGGCTAACTATGGCTACACCTTC.

The CDR3 reads CASSFGGSGYEQYF. The CDR3 nucleotides are TGTGCCAGCAGTTTTGGAGGGTCGGGCTACGAGCAGTACTTC. The chain is built from TRBV28 and TRBJ2-7, with D maybe TRBD2 (6 bases). The CDR3 has 14 residues. CDR1 and CDR2 from the germline V gene are MDHEN and SYDVKM. Trimming took 3 bases from V and 3 from J, leaving 12 bases between them.

The chain joins TRBV6-5 to TRBJ1-2; tentatively, D is TRBD1 (5 bases). Germline lookup yields CDR1 MNHEY and CDR2 SVGAGI. Trimming took off 6 bases at V and 5 bases at J, with 13 bases between the two ends. The CDR3 extends over 13 amino acids. This CDR3 is CASSLGAGYGYTF. The CDR3, as DNA: TGTGCCAGCAGCCTTGGGGCAGGGTATGGCTACACCTTC.

With respect to this clone: An end of the junction does not agree with germline; a read error may underlie this. The chain joins TRBV2 to TRBJ2-7; 9 bases are a match to TRBD1. Germline assignment: CDR1 SNHLY and CDR2 FYNNEI. CDR3 length: 11 residues. The CDR3 DNA reads TGTGCCAGCACGGCCGGGACAGGGCTCCACTTC. Its translation is CASTAGTGLHF.

The chain uses TRBV5-5 and TRBJ2-3; possibly TRBD2 for D (5 bases). Germline V lookup: CDR1 SGHKS, CDR2 YYEKEE (reference sequence). V lost 4 bases, J lost 0 bases, and 21 bases lay in between. This CDR3 region has 18 residues. The CDR3 here is CASSEGPPTSASTDTQYF. CDR3 DNA sequence: TGTGCCAGCAGCGAGGGCCCCCCGACAAGCGCGAGCACAGATACGCAGTATTTT.

V and J are TRBV6-5 and TRBJ2-7, with unresolved D. This CDR3 has 12 amino acids. Germline loops: CDR1 MNHEY, CDR2 SVGAGI. V was pared by 6 bases and J by 7 bases, with 13 bases between. This chain's CDR3 is CASSSILGEQYF. CDR3 DNA: TGTGCCAGCAGCTCCATCCTCGGGGAGCAGTACTTC.

This rearrangement joins TRBV27 to TRBJ2-3; maybe TRBD1 (5 bases). Between the trimmed V and J ends, which lost 5 bases and 1 base, there was a span of 16 bases. The CDR3 is made up of 16 amino acids. Germline CDR1 is MNHEY and CDR2 is SMNVEV (reference sequence). CDR3 nucleotide sequence: TGTGCCAGCAGTCCCCAGGGTCTCACCCGCACAGATACGCAGTATTTT. Protein: CASSPQGLTRTDTQYF.

This chain joins TRBV19 and TRBJ2-7; possible D gene TRBD1, 6 bases. The germline V gene encodes CDR1 LNHDA and CDR2 SQIVND (reference sequence). V dropped 3 bases and J dropped 1 base, with 10 bases sitting between them. This CDR3 is 14 amino acids long. Here the CDR3 reads CASSMGHPSYEQYF. CDR3 coding DNA: TGTGCCAGTAGTATGGGACACCCTTCCTACGAGCAGTACTTC. The full variable domain, its missing parts supplied by reference TRBV19 and TRBJ2-7, is DGGITQSPKYLFRKEGQNVTLSCEQNLNHDAMYWYRQDPGQGLRLIYYSQIVNDFQKGDIAEGYSVSREKKESFPLTVTSAQKNPTAFYLCASSMGHPSYEQYFGPGTRLTVT.

V is TRBV29-1 and J is TRBJ1-1, with D uncertain. The germline CDR1 and CDR2 sequences are SQVTM and ANQGSEA. V was pared by 4 bases and J by 11 bases, with 17 bases between. The CDR3 is 12 residues long. The CDR3 bases are TGCAGCGTTGGGTTCACCGCCCCGGGGGCTTTCTTT. This codes for CSVGFTAPGAFF.

The rearrangement joins TRBV11-2 to TRBJ1-2; D is possibly TRBD1 (6 bases). Germline values: CDR1 SGHAT, CDR2 FQNNGV. This CDR3 region has 17 residues. V was shortened by 1 base and J by 4 bases, with 19 bases between the two germline ends. CDR3 sequence (DNA): TGTGCCAGCAGCTTAGGGATACCATCAACAGGGTTCTATGGCTACACCTTC. Its protein product is CASSLGIPSTGFYGYTF.

The V gene is TRBV2, the J gene TRBJ2-1, with a weak D call TRBD2 (5 bases). Germline values: CDR1 SNHLY, CDR2 FYNNEI. There are 16 residues in the CDR3. The V gene lost 3 bases and the J gene lost 7 bases, with 19 bases spanning the gap. The CDR3 DNA reads TGTGCCAGCAGTGAGGCCCAGGACTGGGGAATAAATGAGCAGTTCTTC. This encodes CASSEAQDWGINEQFF.

The chain combines TRBV27 with TRBJ1-1, with D uncertain. The CDR3 contains 11 residues. The germline V and J ends were trimmed by 8 bases and 4 bases, with 8 bases remaining between them. Germline-derived CDR1 and CDR2 are MNHEY and SMNVEV (reference sequence). The CDR3 region is CASSSGTEAFF. CDR3 nucleotides: TGTGCCAGCTCATCAGGCACTGAAGCTTTCTTT.

The rearrangement joins TRBV30 to TRBJ1-2, with unresolved D. This CDR3 contains 16 residues. The germline V gene has CDR1 GTSNPN and CDR2 SVGIG (reference sequence). The V end lost 4 bases, the J end lost 6 bases, and 24 bases lay between the germline ends. The CDR3 loop reads CAWTTRGPRLRHGYTF. Here the CDR3 DNA reads TGTGCCTGGACCACCCGCGGTCCCCGATTAAGGCATGGCTACACCTTC. Full variable domain (remainder filled in from reference TRBV30 and TRBJ1-2): SQTIHQWPATLVQPVGSPLSLECTVEGTSNPNLYWYRQAAGRGLQLLFYSVGIGQISSEVPQNLSASRPQDRQFILSSKKLLLSDSGFYLCAWTTRGPRLRHGYTFGSGTRLTVV.